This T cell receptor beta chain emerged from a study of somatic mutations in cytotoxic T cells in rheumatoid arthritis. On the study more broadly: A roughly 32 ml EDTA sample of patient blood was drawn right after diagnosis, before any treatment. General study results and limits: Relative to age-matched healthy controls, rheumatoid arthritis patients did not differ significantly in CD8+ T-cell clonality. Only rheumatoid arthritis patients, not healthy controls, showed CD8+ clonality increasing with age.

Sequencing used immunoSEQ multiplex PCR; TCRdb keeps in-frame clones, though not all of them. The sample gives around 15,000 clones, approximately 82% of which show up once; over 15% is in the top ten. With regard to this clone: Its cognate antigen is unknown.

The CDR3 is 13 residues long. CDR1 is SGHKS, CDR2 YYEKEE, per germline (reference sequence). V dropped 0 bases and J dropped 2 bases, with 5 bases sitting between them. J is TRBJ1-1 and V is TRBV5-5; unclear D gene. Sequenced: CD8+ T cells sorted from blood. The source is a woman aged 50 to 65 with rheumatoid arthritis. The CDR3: CASSLDSNTEAFF. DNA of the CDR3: TGTGCCAGCAGCTTGGACAGTAACACTGAAGCTTTCTTT. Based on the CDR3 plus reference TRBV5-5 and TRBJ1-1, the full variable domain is DAGVTQSPTHLIKTRGQQVTLRCSPISGHKSVSWYQQVLGQGPQFIFQYYEKEERGRGNFPDRFSARQFPNYSSELNVNALLLGDSALYLCASSLDSNTEAFFGQGTRLTVV.